The 9 T cell receptor beta chains below come from one sample, sequenced in a study of control samples from healthy donors and cancer patients. TCRdb's copy holds only in-frame clones and misses some; the assay was immunoSEQ multiplex PCR. The sample lists some 190,000 clones; 91% were seen once. The sequencing input was blood. Receptors originate from a man in his thirties or forties in good health.

This chain joins TRBV19 and TRBJ1-5; D gene ambiguous. Germline V lookup: CDR1 LNHDA, CDR2 SQIVND (reference sequence). The germline V and J ends were trimmed by 1 base and 6 bases, with 7 bases remaining between them. The CDR3 runs to 13 residues. CDR3: CASSIVLAQPQHF. The CDR3 bases are TGTGCCAGTAGTATAGTATTGGCTCAGCCCCAGCATTTT. The full variable domain, its missing parts supplied by reference TRBV19 and TRBJ1-5, is DGGITQSPKYLFRKEGQNVTLSCEQNLNHDAMYWYRQDPGQGLRLIYYSQIVNDFQKGDIAEGYSVSREKKESFPLTVTSAQKNPTAFYLCASSIVLAQPQHFGDGTRLSIL.

CDR3 in DNA: TGTGCCAGCACCTCAGGACAGACCTACAATGAGCAGTTCTTC. This encodes CASTSGQTYNEQFF. The rearrangement links TRBV28 to TRBJ2-1; weak D call: TRBD1 (6 bases). The CDR3 runs to 14 residues. V dropped 7 bases and J dropped 2 bases, with 12 bases sitting between them. Germline CDR1 and CDR2: MDHEN and SYDVKM.

The chain has TRBV10-1 and TRBJ2-3; 11 nucleotides match TRBD1. The CDR3 has 15 residues. The ends lost 2 bases at V and 5 bases at J; junction bases unmatched: 3. In germline, CDR1 is WNHNN, CDR2 SYGVQD (reference sequence). The CDR3 nucleotides read TGCGCCAGCAGTGAGGGACAGGGGGCTGGAGATACGCAGTATTTT. Translating it yields CASSEGQGAGDTQYF.

This clone was recorded only once. The V and J genes are TRBV20-1 and TRBJ1-2; tentatively, D is TRBD1 (5 bases). Germline CDR1 DFQATT, CDR2 SNEGSKA (reference sequence). The V gene lost 3 bases and the J gene lost 4 bases, with 12 bases spanning the gap. The CDR3 extends over 13 amino acids. Here the CDR3 DNA reads TGCAGTGCTAGTGTCGAGGGACCCTATGGCTACACCTTC. Translated: CSASVEGPYGYTF.

This sequence joins TRBV6-2 or TRBV6-3 and TRBJ2-1; D perhaps matches TRBD2 (6 bases). This CDR3 has 15 amino acids. CDR1 is MNHEY, CDR2 SVGEGT, per germline. Trimming took off 0 bases at V and 4 bases at J, with 10 bases between the two ends. DNA for the CDR3: TGTGCCAGCAGTTACTCGACCGGGGGTTACAATGAGCAGTTCTTC. As protein: CASSYSTGGYNEQFF.

The chain uses TRBV11-3 and TRBJ2-2; D not certain. Germline CDR1 SGHNT, CDR2 YENEEA. The CDR3 loop spans 15 amino acids. Trimming pared 5 bases from V and 4 bases from J, leaving 14 bases between. The CDR3 sequence is CASSPSRARTGELFF. The CDR3 DNA is TGTGCCAGCAGCCCATCCCGGGCCCGCACCGGGGAGCTGTTTTTT.

The chain is built from TRBV7-2 and TRBJ1-2; D gene unclear. The V end was cut by 3 bases, the J end by 4 bases, with 9 bases between. Germline V gives CDR1 SGHTA, CDR2 FQGNSA. CDR3 length equals 13 residues. The CDR3 protein is CASSLQITYGYTF. For the CDR3, the DNA is TGTGCCAGCAGCTTGCAGATAACCTATGGCTACACCTTC.

The rearrangement uses TRBV21-1 and TRBJ1-2. TRBV21-1 is marked as a pseudogene. This CDR3 is built from 14 residues. CDR3 residues: CASSKNPAPYGYTF. As DNA, the CDR3 is TGTGCCAGCAGCAAAAATCCAGCACCTTATGGCTACACCTTC.

The chain uses TRBV7-9 and TRBJ1-1, with D unresolved. The V gene's germline CDR1 is SEHNR and CDR2 FQNEAQ (reference sequence). V lost 1 base, J lost 5 bases, and 14 bases lay in between. The CDR3 spans 15 residues. The DNA for the CDR3 is TGTGCCAGCAGCTTAGAGCTACGGTTACTTACTGAAGCTTTCTTT. Its protein product is CASSLELRLLTEAFF.